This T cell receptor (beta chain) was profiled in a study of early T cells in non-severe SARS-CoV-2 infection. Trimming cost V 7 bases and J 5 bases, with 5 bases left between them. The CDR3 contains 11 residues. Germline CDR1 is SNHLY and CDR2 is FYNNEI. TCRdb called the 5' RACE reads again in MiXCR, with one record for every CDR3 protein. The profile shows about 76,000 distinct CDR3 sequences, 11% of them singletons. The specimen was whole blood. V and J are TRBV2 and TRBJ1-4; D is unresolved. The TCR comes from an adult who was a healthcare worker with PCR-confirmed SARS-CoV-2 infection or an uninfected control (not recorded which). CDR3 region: CASNGNEKLFF. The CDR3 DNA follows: TGTGCCAGCAACGGAAATGAAAAACTGTTTTTT.